This record looks at one T cell receptor beta chain sequence and its context. The target antigen is unknown. Clones were sequenced by immunoSEQ multiplex PCR, and TCRdb holds only the in-frame ones, with some missing. The repertoire includes just over 90,000 clones, more than 80% of them detected once, and roughly 2.7% sits in the top ten. The data were obtained in a study of T cell responses to AZD1222 COVID-19 vaccine. Findings of the study overall: Per reports, nearly half of all spike-specific TCRs target regions that are unmutated in variants. Spike-specific TCRs gained breadth and depth after people received two AZD1222 doses. Dominant at 160-218 and 743-854, vaccine-associated CD4 TCRs also spanned spike.

The CDR3 is 15 amino acids. Germline CDR1 reads MNHNS; CDR2 reads SASEGT. The V and J ends lost 0 bases and 6 bases respectively, with 12 bases between them. Second-dose recipients at about 4 or about 12 weeks were treated as one pooled group. This clonotype was obtained from an adult who received the AZD1222 COVID-19 vaccine. Sequenced here: peripheral blood, sampled 28 days after the second AZD1222 dose. The chain recombines TRBV6-1 with TRBJ1-5; D unresolved. This CDR3 is CASSEAPEPPQPQHF. The CDR3 DNA reads as TGTGCCAGCAGTGAAGCGCCAGAACCTCCTCAGCCCCAGCATTTT.